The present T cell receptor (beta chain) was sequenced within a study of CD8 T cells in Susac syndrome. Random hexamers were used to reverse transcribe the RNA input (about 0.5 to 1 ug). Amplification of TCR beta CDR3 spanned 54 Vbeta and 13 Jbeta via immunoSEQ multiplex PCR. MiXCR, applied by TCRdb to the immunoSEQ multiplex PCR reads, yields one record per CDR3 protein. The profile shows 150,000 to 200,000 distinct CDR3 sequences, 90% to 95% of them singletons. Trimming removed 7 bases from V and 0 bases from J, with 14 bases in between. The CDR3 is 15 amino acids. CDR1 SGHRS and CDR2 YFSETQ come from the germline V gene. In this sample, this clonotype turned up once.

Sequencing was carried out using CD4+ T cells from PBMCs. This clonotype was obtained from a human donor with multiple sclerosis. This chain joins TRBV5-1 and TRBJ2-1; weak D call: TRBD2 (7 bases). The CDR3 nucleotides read TGCGCCAGCCGAGGGGGGGGTGACTCCTACAATGAGCAGTTCTTC. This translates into CASRGGGDSYNEQFF.